These 30 T cell receptor beta chains came from one sample sequenced in a study of Graves' ophthalmopathy and Graves' hyperthyroidism. The authors amplified TCR beta CDR3 regions, and they did so from RNA transcripts for repertoire sequencing. Following a first-round RT-PCR that used HTBI primers, a second-round multiplex PCR was carried out. TCRdb fed the multiplex PCR reads into MiXCR, producing one record per CDR3 protein. There are roughly 380,000 distinct CDR3 sequences in the sample; approximately 15% occur only once, and approximately 7% lies in the top ten. The material sequenced was peripheral blood. The receptors derive from a woman aged 18-29 years with stable Graves' hyperthyroidism.

The V and J genes are TRBV5-1 and TRBJ2-2; D gene unclear. The CDR3 spans 14 residues. The germline V and J ends were trimmed by 5 bases and 1 base, with 9 bases remaining between them. The germline V gene has CDR1 SGHRS and CDR2 YFSETQ. Written as DNA, the CDR3 is TGCGCCAGCAGAGAGGAGCGGAACACCGGGGAGCTGTTTTTT. It is translated as CASREERNTGELFF.

On this clonotype itself: A much larger clone differs by one base, so this may be a read error. The J gene is TRBJ2-7, the V gene TRBV28; a possible D gene is TRBD1 (6 bases). CDR1 is MDHEN and CDR2 is SYDVKM in the germline V gene. The V end lost 6 bases, the J end lost 2 bases, and 11 bases lay between the germline ends. The CDR3 runs 13 residues. DNA for the CDR3: TGTGCCAGCAGGGCCAGGGGTCCCTACGAGCAGTACGTC. This translates into CASRARGPYEQYV.

This clonotype has at least ten counts. The chain joins TRBV10-3 to TRBJ2-5; D is unclear. V was trimmed by 0 bases and J by 2 bases, leaving 10 bases between them. Germline CDR1 reads ENHRY; CDR2 reads SYGVKD. The CDR3 has 15 amino acids. The CDR3 loop reads CAISESEYGQETQYF. Here the CDR3 DNA reads TGTGCCATCAGTGAGTCGGAATACGGTCAAGAGACCCAGTACTTC.

For this clonotype: It may be a read error: a sequence one base away is much more abundant. The J gene is TRBJ1-2, the V gene TRBV6-1; TRBD1 might be the D (5 bases). CDR1 is MNHNS and CDR2 is SASEGT in the germline V gene. CDR3 length equals 14 residues. The V end was cut by 10 bases, the J end by 2 bases, with 17 bases between. The CDR3 region is CAIPPTGANYGYTF. The CDR3, as DNA: TGTGCCATCCCTCCCACAGGAGCGAACTATGGCTACACCTTC.

The sample holds one count of this clonotype. V and J are TRBV11-2 and TRBJ2-7; D may be TRBD2 (5 bases). This CDR3 has 16 residues. V lost 4 bases and J lost 0, with 16 bases in between. CDR1 and CDR2 from the germline V gene are SGHAT and FQNNGV. The CDR3: CASSSSSGYISYEQYF. CDR3 nucleotides: TGTGCCAGCAGCTCCTCAAGCGGTTATATCTCCTACGAGCAGTACTTC. The whole variable domain, remainder taken from reference TRBV11-2 and TRBJ2-7, is EAGVAQSPRYKIIEKRQSVAFWCNPISGHATLYWYQQILGQGPKLLIQFQNNGVVDDSQLPKDRFSAERLKGVDSTLKIQPAKLEDSAVYLCASSSSSGYISYEQYFGPGTRLTVT.

A few counts support this clonotype. This CDR3 reads CSASPSVGIYEQYF. For the CDR3, the DNA is TGCAGTGCTAGTCCTTCTGTGGGCATCTACGAGCAGTACTTC. This chain joins TRBV20-1 and TRBJ2-7, with D unresolved. The CDR3 extends over 14 amino acids. The germline CDR1 and CDR2 sequences are DFQATT and SNEGSKA (reference sequence). V shed 3 bases and J shed 3 bases, with 15 bases lying between them.

In its sample, this clonotype was seen many times. This chain joins TRBV6-2 or TRBV6-3 and TRBJ1-5; a possible D gene is TRBD1 (5 bases). Germline loops: CDR1 MNHEY, CDR2 SVGEGT. The CDR3 covers 16 residues. Trimming removed 5 bases at V and 0 bases at J, with 14 bases between. The CDR3 here is CASSEPGLGSNQPQHF. DNA for the CDR3: TGTGCCAGCAGTGAACCGGGACTCGGTAGCAATCAGCCCCAGCATTTT.

There are many counts of this clonotype. The chain employs TRBV2 and TRBJ1-2; no clear D gene. V was trimmed by 6 bases and J by 8 bases, leaving 7 bases between them. CDR3 length: 10 residues. In germline, CDR1 is SNHLY, CDR2 FYNNEI. The CDR3 is CASRSYGYTF. CDR3 DNA: TGTGCCAGCAGATCTTACGGCTACACCTTC.

This clonotype occurred many times. This chain joins TRBV29-1 and TRBJ1-2; the D is unclear. Germline lookup yields CDR1 SQVTM and CDR2 ANQGSEA. The CDR3 is made up of 13 amino acids. Trimming stripped 7 bases from V and 5 bases from J, with 17 bases between. The CDR3 loop reads CSDGTGGGYGYTF. The CDR3 region has the DNA TGCAGCGATGGCACCGGTGGAGGGTATGGCTACACCTTC.

This clonotype was observed at least ten times. V gene TRBV6-1 combines with J gene TRBJ2-1; 7 bases fit TRBD1. V lost 2 bases to trimming and J lost 15 bases; unmatched junction nucleotides: 10. This CDR3 contains 13 residues. Germline V gene sequence: CDR1 MNHNS, CDR2 SASEGT. The CDR3 reads CASSERKQGNRFF. In DNA form, the CDR3 reads TGTGCCAGCAGTGAACGTAAACAGGGGAATCGGTTCTTC.

This clonotype was found many times. The chain joins TRBV13 to TRBJ1-2; D is unclear. Germline lookup yields CDR1 PRHDT and CDR2 FYEKMQ (reference sequence). The CDR3 is made up of 14 amino acids. V was pared by 1 base and J by 3 bases, with 9 bases between. CDR3 sequence (DNA): TGTGCCAGCAGCTTAGATTTGGGAGACTATGGCTACACCTTC. Translated: CASSLDLGDYGYTF.

This clonotype was observed a handful of times. A much larger clone differs from this one at a single base, so this may be a read error. This sequence joins TRBV24-1 and TRBJ2-5, with D maybe TRBD2 (6 bases). The germline V gene has CDR1 KGHDR and CDR2 SFDVKD. The CDR3 consists of 16 residues. CDR3 loop: CATSDPGGLLQETKYF. In DNA form, the CDR3 reads TGTGCCACCAGTGATCCCGGGGGTCTCCTCCAAGAGACCAAGTACTTC.

Many counts were recorded for this clonotype. This sequence joins TRBV6-2 or TRBV6-3 and TRBJ1-5; TRBD1 is a possible D gene (5 bases). Trimming shortened V by 3 bases and J by 3 bases, and 21 bases separated the two germline ends. Germline V gene data show CDR1 as MNHEY and CDR2 as SVGEGT. The CDR3 has 18 amino acids. The CDR3 loop is CASSYETLGLSLNQPQHF. CDR3 nucleotide sequence: TGTGCCAGCAGTTATGAAACCCTGGGACTGTCTCTCAATCAGCCCCAGCATTTT.

At least ten counts were recorded for this clonotype. J is TRBJ2-7 and V is TRBV9; 9 nucleotides match TRBD1. CDR1 and CDR2 (germline): SGDLS, YYNGEE. The CDR3 runs 16 residues. The J segment lost 2 bases and the V segment lost 4 bases, leaving 10 bases of the junction unmatched. The CDR3 sequence is CASSFLPGTGTYEQYF. The CDR3 bases are TGTGCCAGCAGCTTTCTCCCCGGGACAGGGACCTACGAGCAGTACTTC.

The chain joins TRBV20-1 to TRBJ1-5, with D tentatively TRBD1 (5 bases). Trimming left V 6 bases short and J 4 bases short, with 16 bases between. Germline values: CDR1 DFQATT, CDR2 SNEGSKA (reference sequence). CDR3 length: 14 amino acids. The CDR3 loop is CSARRGTSNQPQHF. The CDR3 coding sequence is TGCAGTGCACGACGGGGCACTTCGAATCAGCCCCAGCATTTT.

This clonotype was seen repeatedly, ten times or more. This sequence joins TRBV19 and TRBJ1-5; possibly TRBD1 for D (5 bases). The germline V gene encodes CDR1 LNHDA and CDR2 SQIVND (reference sequence). The CDR3 covers 15 residues. V gave up 9 bases and J gave up 7 bases, with 22 bases separating them. The CDR3 protein is CASETLGRERQPQHF. CDR3 sequence (DNA): TGTGCCAGCGAGACGTTGGGCAGGGAGAGACAGCCCCAGCATTTT.

The V and J genes are TRBV6-2 or TRBV6-3 and TRBJ1-1, with TRBD1 matching over 9 bases. Germline V gene data show CDR1 as MNHEY and CDR2 as SVGEGT. Trimming at V came to 6 bases and at J to 0 bases, leaving 5 bases not matched to a gene. CDR3 size: 15 residues. CDR3 coding DNA: TGTGCCAGCAGGAACAGGGGGCGATTGAACACTGAAGCTTTCTTT. This encodes CASRNRGRLNTEAFF.

This clonotype has at least ten counts. The chain carries TRBV4-2 and TRBJ2-5; 9 bases match TRBD2. The CDR3 is 15 amino acids. In germline, CDR1 is LGHNA, CDR2 YNFKEQ. Trimming at V came to 8 bases and at J to 1 base, leaving 8 bases not matched to a gene. The CDR3 sequence: CASSGASGAQETQYF. CDR3 bases: TGTGCCAGCTCAGGGGCTAGCGGGGCCCAAGAGACCCAGTACTTC.

About this clonotype itself: A much bigger clone sits one base away, suggesting this may be a read error. V usage is TRBV5-1 and J usage is TRBJ2-7, with a possible D match to TRBD2 (5 bases). The germline V gene has CDR1 SGHRS and CDR2 YFSETQ. The CDR3 runs to 13 residues. The CDR3 loop reads CSSGLRRGDEQYF. In DNA form, the CDR3 reads TGCTCCAGCGGTCTTCGTCGTGGGGACGAGCAGTACTTC.

This clonotype has a count of ten or more. The chain couples TRBV9 to TRBJ2-7, with TRBD2 as a possible D gene (5 bases). The CDR3 runs to 14 residues. Trimming removed 0 bases from V and 5 bases from J, with 12 bases in between. CDR1 and CDR2 (germline): SGDLS, YYNGEE. CDR3 DNA sequence: TGTGCCAGCAGCGTAGGCGGGTCTTTCGACGAGCAGTACTTC. Translating gives CASSVGGSFDEQYF. The full variable domain, its missing parts supplied by reference TRBV9 and TRBJ2-7, is DSGVTQTPKHLITATGQRVTLRCSPRSGDLSVYWYQQSLDQGLQFLIQYYNGEERAKGNILERFSAQQFPDLHSELNLSSLELGDSALYFCASSVGGSFDEQYFGPGTRLTVT.

Of note for this clonotype: The junction and the germline gene differ at one end; a read error may be behind it. DNA for the CDR3: TGTGCCAGCAGTTTAGCGTGGGGGACCGAGTACTTC. Translation gives CASSLAWGTEYF. The J gene is TRBJ2-5, the V gene TRBV12-3 or TRBV12-4; D could derive from TRBD1 or TRBD2 (5 bases each). The CDR3 covers 12 residues.

This clonotype occurred many times. The chain recombines TRBV20-1 with TRBJ2-7; tentatively, D is TRBD1 (5 bases). This CDR3 has 13 residues. Germline V gives CDR1 DFQATT, CDR2 SNEGSKA (reference sequence). Trimming cost V 3 bases and J 1 base, with 10 bases left between them. The CDR3 sequence: CSASRGASYEQYF. The CDR3 DNA reads TGCAGTGCTAGTAGGGGCGCGTCCTACGAGCAGTACTTC.

V usage is TRBV28 and J usage is TRBJ1-5; D gene uncertain. Trimming stripped 1 base from V and 2 bases from J, with 12 bases between. CDR1 is MDHEN and CDR2 is SYDVKM in the germline V gene. The CDR3 is made up of 16 amino acids. The CDR3 coding sequence is TGTGCCAGCAGTTTATCGTCTGGTCACGGCAATCAGCCCCAGCATTTT. Its protein is CASSLSSGHGNQPQHF.

This clonotype was recorded at least ten times. The CDR3 bases are TGTGCCACGCTGCTGTCAGGGAACACTGAAGCTTTCTTT. Translating gives CATLLSGNTEAFF. The V and J genes are TRBV10-3 and TRBJ1-1; no reliable D call. The V and J ends lost 10 bases and 1 base respectively, with 13 bases between them. This CDR3 spans 13 amino acids. In germline, CDR1 is ENHRY, CDR2 SYGVKD.

The genes are TRBV29-1 and TRBJ2-2; 7 positions agree with TRBD1. CDR3 size: 13 residues. The V and J ends lost 5 bases and 7 bases, in that order; junction bases with no gene match: 7. Germline V gene sequence: CDR1 SQVTM, CDR2 ANQGSEA. As DNA, the CDR3 is TGCAGCGTTAACAGGGGTAGGGGCGGGGAGCTGTTTTTT. It encodes CSVNRGRGGELFF.

The rearrangement links TRBV4-1 to TRBJ2-5, with TRBD2 matching 8 bases. Germline values: CDR1 MGHRA, CDR2 YSYEKL. J gave up 1 base and V 0 bases, and 7 bases lay outside the gene matches. The CDR3 spans 17 residues. CDR3 bases: TGCGCCAGCAGCCAAGATCTAGTAGCGGGGCTCCAAGAGACCCAGTACTTC. Protein: CASSQDLVAGLQETQYF.

This clonotype has a count of ten or more. The chain uses TRBV6-1 and TRBJ2-5; D is ambiguous. V was cut by 6 bases and J by 3 bases, with 2 bases left in between. Germline loops: CDR1 MNHNS, CDR2 SASEGT. The CDR3 is made up of 10 amino acids. CDR3 sequence: CASRKETQYF. The DNA of the CDR3 is TGTGCCAGCAGGAAAGAGACCCAGTACTTC.

This clonotype was counted at least ten times. The chain links TRBV20-1 to TRBJ2-2, with 8 nucleotides matching TRBD1. V shed 0 bases and J 6 bases; nucleotides not matched to a gene: 9. The CDR3 has 16 residues. Germline V gene lookup returns CDR1 DFQATT and CDR2 SNEGSKA (reference sequence). CDR3 sequence: CSARDPGRGLAGELFF. The CDR3 DNA is TGCAGTGCTAGAGATCCGGGCAGGGGGCTTGCCGGGGAGCTGTTTTTT.

The table lists this clonotype with many counts. The genes are TRBV2 and TRBJ2-7; TRBD2 might be the D (5 bases). This CDR3 is built from 11 residues. Trimming shortened V by 7 bases and J by 6 bases, and 10 bases separated the two germline ends. Germline CDR1 is SNHLY and CDR2 is FYNNEI. The CDR3 spells CASMLGLEQYF. The CDR3 coding sequence is TGTGCCAGCATGCTAGGACTCGAGCAGTACTTC.

In this sample, this clonotype turned up many times. This sequence joins TRBV11-3 and TRBJ2-7, with 12 bases lining up with TRBD1. CDR3 length: 16 residues. CDR1 is SGHNT, CDR2 YENEEA, per germline. The ends lost 4 bases at V and 6 bases at J; junction bases unmatched: 10. Written as DNA, the CDR3 is TGTGCCAGCAGCTCAAACGCCGGGACAGGGGGCGGCGAGCAGTACTTC. Translating gives CASSSNAGTGGGEQYF.